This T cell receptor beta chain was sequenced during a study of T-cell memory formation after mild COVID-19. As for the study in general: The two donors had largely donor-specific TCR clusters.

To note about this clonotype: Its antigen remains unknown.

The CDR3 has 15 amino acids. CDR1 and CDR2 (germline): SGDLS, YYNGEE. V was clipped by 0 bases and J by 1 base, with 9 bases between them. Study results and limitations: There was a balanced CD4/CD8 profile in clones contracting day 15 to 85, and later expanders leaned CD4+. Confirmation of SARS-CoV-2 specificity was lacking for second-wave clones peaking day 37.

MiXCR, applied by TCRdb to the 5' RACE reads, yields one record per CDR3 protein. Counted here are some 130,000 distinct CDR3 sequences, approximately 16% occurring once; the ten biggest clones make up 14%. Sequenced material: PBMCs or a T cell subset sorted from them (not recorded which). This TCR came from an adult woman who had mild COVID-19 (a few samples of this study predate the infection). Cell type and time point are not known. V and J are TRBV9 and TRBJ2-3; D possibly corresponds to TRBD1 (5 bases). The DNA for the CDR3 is TGTGCCAGCAGCGTAGAGGGGATACGCACAGATACGCAGTATTTT. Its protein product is CASSVEGIRTDTQYF.